A single sample gave rise to the 5 T cell receptor beta chains below, sequenced in a study of cytomegalovirus exposure and HLA in healthy donors. 60 Vbeta and 13 Jbeta primers were used in PCR. TCRdb's copy holds only in-frame clones and misses some; the assay was immunoSEQ multiplex PCR. The sample contains roughly 170,000 clones, 70% to 90% of which appear only once. The sequencing input was PBMCs. The receptors shown here come from a woman aged 30 to 39 in good health and CMV-seronegative.

The CDR3 DNA reads TGTGCCTGGAGTGTACCTCTGGACAGGGGAAGCCTTTACGAGCAGTACTTC. Residues: CAWSVPLDRGSLYEQYF. The genes are TRBV30 and TRBJ2-7, with TRBD1 matching over 9 bases. The trim removed 0 bases at V and 4 bases at J, leaving 13 bases unmatched. Germline-derived CDR1 and CDR2 are GTSNPN and SVGIG (reference sequence). This CDR3 has 17 residues. Full variable domain (rest looked up from reference TRBV30 and TRBJ2-7): SQTIHQWPATLVQPVGSPLSLECTVEGTSNPNLYWYRQAAGRGLQLLFYSVGIGQISSEVPQNLSASRPQDRQFILSSKKLLLSDSGFYLCAWSVPLDRGSLYEQYFGPGTRLTVT.

The rearrangement links TRBV9 to TRBJ2-1, with TRBD2 matching 9 bases. Germline V CDR1 and CDR2: SGDLS, YYNGEE. Trimming removed 2 bases from V and 6 bases from J; junction bases left unmatched: 9. The CDR3 covers 16 residues. CDR3 coding DNA: TGTGCCAGCAGCGTCCGAGGCGGGGGGGCCTCCAATGAGCAGTTCTTC. This sequence encodes CASSVRGGGASNEQFF.

The chain employs TRBV10-2 and TRBJ1-1, with a weak D call TRBD1 (6 bases). The V end lost 6 bases, the J end lost 7 bases, and 21 bases lay between the germline ends. CDR1 is WSHSY and CDR2 is SAAADI in the germline V gene. CDR3 size: 15 residues. The CDR3 here is CASREGAGAQNEAFF. Written as DNA, the CDR3 is TGCGCCAGCAGAGAAGGGGCAGGGGCGCAAAATGAAGCTTTCTTT.

The genes are TRBV5-1 and TRBJ1-5, with a weak D call TRBD1 (6 bases). The CDR3 extends over 15 amino acids. Germline CDR1 SGHRS, CDR2 YFSETQ. The V gene lost 3 bases and the J gene lost 1 base, with 11 bases spanning the gap. In DNA, the CDR3 is TGCGCCAGCAGCTCAACAACAGGGAGCAATCAGCCCCAGCATTTT. It codes for CASSSTTGSNQPQHF.

The chain links TRBV5-1 to TRBJ2-3, with 12 bases matching TRBD1. The CDR3 extends over 15 amino acids. V shed 4 bases and J 5 bases; nucleotides not matched to a gene: 5. Germline values: CDR1 SGHRS, CDR2 YFSETQ. The CDR3 sequence: CASSDGTGGKDTQYF. DNA for the CDR3: TGCGCCAGCAGCGATGGGACAGGGGGCAAAGATACGCAGTATTTT.